The 26 T cell receptor beta chains below come from one sample, sequenced in a study of blood T cell repertoires in COVID-19. The method was immunoSEQ multiplex PCR; TCRdb's version includes in-frame clones alone and lacks a portion of them. In the table there are fewer than 10,000 clones, 88% of which are singletons. Sequencing used peripheral blood. These receptor sequences come from a human donor in a cohort sampled during active COVID-19.

The chain recombines TRBV12-5 with TRBJ2-3; TRBD2 agrees at 7 bases. This CDR3 is built from 16 residues. Per germline, CDR1 LGHNT and CDR2 FRNRAP. Trimming removed 5 bases from V and 0 bases from J; junction bases left unmatched: 8. CDR3 DNA sequence: TGTGCTAGTGGTCGGGGTAGCGGGCCTAGCACAGATACGCAGTATTTT. It is translated as CASGRGSGPSTDTQYF. Full variable domain (outside the CDR3, taken from reference TRBV12-5 and TRBJ2-3): DARVTQTPRHKVTEMGQEVTMRCQPILGHNTVFWYRQTMMQGLELLAYFRNRAPLDDSGMPKDRFSAEMPDATLATLKIQPSEPRDSAVYFCASGRGSGPSTDTQYFGPGTRLTVL.

The chain links TRBV5-1 to TRBJ2-5, with 10 nucleotides matching TRBD2. The CDR3 loop spans 15 amino acids. Germline CDR1 reads SGHRS; CDR2 reads YFSETQ. With V trimmed by 4 bases and J by 5 bases, 8 bases remained unmatched. The CDR3, as DNA: TGCGCCAGCAGCGTGACTAGCGGGCAACTGGAGACCCAGTACTTC. This codes for CASSVTSGQLETQYF. Together with reference TRBV5-1 and TRBJ2-5, the CDR3 gives the full variable domain: KAGVTQTPRYLIKTRGQQVTLSCSPISGHRSVSWYQQTPGQGLQFLFEYFSETQRNKGNFPGRFSGRQFSNSRSEMNVSTLELGDSALYLCASSVTSGQLETQYFGPGTRLLVL.

The chain couples TRBV5-6 to TRBJ1-2; D perhaps matches TRBD1 (6 bases). The CDR3 loop spans 13 amino acids. Germline V gene lookup returns CDR1 SGHDT and CDR2 YYEEEE. V shed 4 bases and J shed 8 bases, with 15 bases lying between them. The CDR3 region is CASSDGGAEGYTF. CDR3 bases: TGTGCCAGCAGCGATGGGGGGGCTGAGGGCTACACCTTC. Drawing the rest from reference TRBV5-6 and TRBJ1-2, the complete variable domain is DAGVTQSPTHLIKTRGQQVTLRCSPKSGHDTVSWYQQALGQGPQFIFQYYEEEERQRGNFPDRFSGHQFPNYSSELNVNALLLGDSALYLCASSDGGAEGYTFGSGTRLTVV.

This clone occurred once. The chain employs TRBV28 and TRBJ2-3; 7 positions match TRBD2. Germline loops: CDR1 MDHEN, CDR2 SYDVKM. V lost 6 bases and J lost 6; bases outside the gene matches: 9. The CDR3 sequence is 14 residues long. The CDR3, as DNA: TGTGCCAGCAGCCCAGCGGGACGGGCCGATACGCAGTATTTT. The encoded protein is CASSPAGRADTQYF.

This chain joins TRBV5-6 and TRBJ1-2, with 8 bases that match TRBD1. Per the germline V gene, CDR1 is SGHDT and CDR2 is YYEEEE. CDR3 length: 15 residues. Trimming cost V 3 bases and J 4 bases; bases outside gene matches: 8. The CDR3 DNA follows: TGTGCCAGCAGCTCTGGGACAGGAGGATTCTATGGCTACACCTTC. Amino acid sequence: CASSSGTGGFYGYTF.

This clone was picked up one time. V gene TRBV18 combines with J gene TRBJ2-1, with D possibly being TRBD1 (6 bases). Trimming left V 3 bases short and J 0 bases short, with 12 bases between. The germline V gene has CDR1 KGHSH and CDR2 LQKENI. The CDR3 loop spans 16 amino acids. CDR3 DNA sequence: TGTGCCAGCTCACCGCCGGGACAAATCTCCTACAATGAGCAGTTCTTC. Encoded protein: CASSPPGQISYNEQFF. The complete variable domain, with remaining parts taken from reference TRBV18 and TRBJ2-1, reads NAGVMQNPRHLVRRRGQEARLRCSPMKGHSHVYWYRQLPEEGLKFMVYLQKENIIDESGMPKERFSAEFPKEGPSILRIQQVVRGDSAAYFCASSPPGQISYNEQFFGPGTRLTVL.

V usage is TRBV24-1 and J usage is TRBJ2-2; 15 bases are a match to TRBD2. This CDR3 region has 18 residues. CDR1 and CDR2 (germline): KGHDR, SFDVKD. The V segment lost 1 base and the J segment 7 bases; nucleotides outside the gene matches: 6. This chain's CDR3 is CATSDLKGLAGGGGELFF. CDR3 nucleotides: TGTGCCACCAGTGATTTAAAGGGACTAGCGGGAGGCGGCGGGGAGCTGTTTTTT.

V is TRBV5-1 and J is TRBJ2-7; TRBD2 is a possible D gene (6 bases). The CDR3 extends over 13 amino acids. V was shortened by 0 bases and J by 5 bases, with 9 bases between the two germline ends. Germline V CDR1 and CDR2: SGHRS, YFSETQ. The CDR3 is CASSLGEVHEQYF. CDR3 DNA: TGCGCCAGCAGCTTGGGGGAGGTCCACGAGCAGTACTTC.

This chain links TRBV19 with TRBJ2-3; D gene ambiguous. There are 13 residues in the CDR3. Germline assignment: CDR1 LNHDA and CDR2 SQIVND (reference sequence). Trimming took off 7 bases at V and 3 bases at J, with 11 bases between the two ends. CDR3: CASNAYGTDTQYF. The CDR3 nucleotides are TGTGCCAGTAACGCCTACGGGACAGATACGCAGTATTTT. The whole variable domain, filled in from reference TRBV19 and TRBJ2-3, reads DGGITQSPKYLFRKEGQNVTLSCEQNLNHDAMYWYRQDPGQGLRLIYYSQIVNDFQKGDIAEGYSVSREKKESFPLTVTSAQKNPTAFYLCASNAYGTDTQYFGPGTRLTVL.

The CDR3 loop is CAWSAYSGLAGGWLTGELFF. CDR3 bases: TGTGCCTGGAGTGCGTACTCGGGACTAGCGGGAGGCTGGCTCACCGGGGAGCTGTTTTTT. The chain recombines TRBV30 with TRBJ2-2; 15 bases match TRBD2. CDR3 length equals 20 residues. Germline-derived CDR1 and CDR2 are GTSNPN and SVGIG (reference sequence). The V gene end was trimmed by 1 base and the J gene end by 4 bases; junction bases not matched to a gene: 13.

The chain combines TRBV28 with TRBJ1-5; 9 bases are a match to TRBD1. The CDR3 sequence is 18 residues long. Germline loops: CDR1 MDHEN, CDR2 SYDVKM. V lost 3 bases, J lost 5 bases, and 14 bases stayed unmatched. CDR3 region: CASSFLGTLQGAHQPQHF. CDR3 sequence (DNA): TGTGCCAGCAGTTTCCTAGGAACCCTACAGGGGGCCCATCAGCCCCAGCATTTT.

The gene calls are TRBV28 and TRBJ2-7; D might be TRBD1 (5 bases). The CDR3 length is 11 residues. Germline values: CDR1 MDHEN, CDR2 SYDVKM. V lost 4 bases and J lost 10, with 11 bases in between. The CDR3 sequence: CASSSLGHQYF. For the CDR3, the DNA is TGTGCCAGCAGTTCCCTGGGGCATCAGTACTTC.

This chain joins TRBV4-2 and TRBJ2-7; D is ambiguous. Germline V lookup: CDR1 LGHNA, CDR2 YNFKEQ. The CDR3 loop spans 14 amino acids. V lost 4 bases and J lost 3, with 13 bases in between. The CDR3 nucleotides read TGTGCCAGCAGCCCAGCCCTTGGGCGCTACGAGCAGTACTTC. It yields the protein CASSPALGRYEQYF.

This clone was observed a handful of times. V and J are TRBV4-1 and TRBJ2-3; the D is unclear. Trimming took off 0 bases at V and 6 bases at J, with 7 bases between the two ends. This CDR3 has 13 residues. Looked up from germline, CDR1 is MGHRA and CDR2 is YSYEKL. The CDR3 DNA reads as TGCGCCAGCAGCCAAGATCGCGGCGATACGCAGTATTTT. Protein: CASSQDRGDTQYF.

The V call is TRBV28, the J call TRBJ2-1; D is ambiguous. Germline V gene sequence: CDR1 MDHEN, CDR2 SYDVKM. Trimming took off 2 bases at V and 0 bases at J, with 11 bases between the two ends. The CDR3 consists of 16 residues. The CDR3 protein is CASSLQSFYSYNEQFF. The CDR3, as DNA: TGTGCCAGCAGTTTACAGTCTTTTTACTCCTACAATGAGCAGTTCTTC.

The table lists this clone with a few counts. The chain combines TRBV5-6 with TRBJ2-1, with D possibly TRBD2 on 6 matching bases. Trimming took off 4 bases at V and 2 bases at J, with 10 bases between the two ends. The length of the CDR3 is 14 residues. Germline V lookup: CDR1 SGHDT, CDR2 YYEEEE. CDR3 sequence (DNA): TGTGCCAGCAGCGGAGGGTCGACCTACAATGAGCAGTTCTTC. Its translation: CASSGGSTYNEQFF.

The rearrangement links TRBV24-1 to TRBJ1-2, with D possibly matching TRBD1 (6 bases). CDR1 is KGHDR and CDR2 is SFDVKD in the germline V gene. This CDR3 has 14 residues. Deletions cut 4 bases from V and 4 bases from J, with 12 bases between. CDR3 residues: CATSDHRVGYGYTF. DNA of the CDR3: TGTGCCACCAGTGACCACAGGGTTGGCTATGGCTACACCTTC.

This chain joins TRBV28 and TRBJ2-5; a weak D match, TRBD1 (5 bases). Germline V CDR1 and CDR2: MDHEN, SYDVKM. There are 14 residues in the CDR3. V lost 7 bases, J lost 5 bases, and 17 bases lay in between. CDR3 in DNA: TGTGCCAGCAACGCCGAAGGGGCTGGGGAGACCCAGTACTTC. It codes for CASNAEGAGETQYF.

This chain uses TRBV5-1 with TRBJ1-1; 7 positions agree with TRBD1. CDR3 size: 14 residues. V trimming: 2 bases; J trimming: 3 bases; junction bases outside the gene matches: 4. The germline CDR1 and CDR2 sequences are SGHRS and YFSETQ. This CDR3 reads CASSFQGGDTEAFF. CDR3 DNA sequence: TGCGCCAGCAGCTTTCAGGGGGGTGACACTGAAGCTTTCTTT.

V usage is TRBV28 and J usage is TRBJ2-7; 8 positions agree with TRBD2. This CDR3 is built from 16 residues. From germline, CDR1 is MDHEN and CDR2 SYDVKM. V shed 6 bases and J 3 bases; nucleotides not matched to a gene: 13. The CDR3, as DNA: TGTGCCAGCAGCCACGGACTAGCCTTTTGGGTCTACGAGCAGTACTTC. Amino acids: CASSHGLAFWVYEQYF.

The chain recombines TRBV7-8 with TRBJ2-7, with D unclear. The length of the CDR3 is 13 residues. V gave up 2 bases and J gave up 5 bases, with 10 bases separating them. CDR1 is SGHVS, CDR2 FQNEAQ, per germline. The CDR3 loop is CASSLWAVHEQYF. CDR3 in DNA: TGTGCCAGCAGCTTATGGGCAGTCCACGAGCAGTACTTC. Full variable domain (outside the CDR3, taken from reference TRBV7-8 and TRBJ2-7): GAGVSQSPRYKVAKRGQDVALRCDPISGHVSLFWYQQALGQGPEFLTYFQNEAQLDKSGLPSDRFFAERPEGSVSTLKIQRTQQEDSAVYLCASSLWAVHEQYFGPGTRLTVT.

This clone was seen a single time. The V call is TRBV7-6, the J call TRBJ2-5; no clear D. Germline CDR1 SGHVS, CDR2 FNYEAQ. V was shortened by 1 base and J by 5 bases, with 17 bases between the two germline ends. The CDR3 extends over 16 amino acids. CDR3 sequence reads: CASSLVQPRERETQYF. The CDR3 bases are TGTGCCAGCAGCTTAGTACAACCCCGCGAGAGGGAGACCCAGTACTTC.

The chain has TRBV6-1 and TRBJ2-4; D is possibly TRBD1 (5 bases). CDR1 and CDR2 from the germline V gene are MNHNS and SASEGT. The CDR3 is 15 amino acids. The V gene lost 1 base and the J gene lost 4 bases, with 11 bases spanning the gap. In DNA form, the CDR3 reads TGTGCCAGCAGTGAAGTAGGGGTGGGGAAAAACATTCAGTACTTC. The encoded protein is CASSEVGVGKNIQYF.

This chain connects TRBV3-1 (or the pseudogene TRBV3-2) to TRBJ2-2; TRBD1 agrees at 7 bases. With V trimmed by 4 bases and J by 0 bases, 5 bases remained unmatched. The CDR3 is 16 residues long. Germline CDR1 reads LGHDT; CDR2 reads YNNKEL (reference sequence). The DNA for the CDR3 is TGTGCCAGCAGCCCATTGGGACAGTCGAACACCGGGGAGCTGTTTTTT. Residues: CASSPLGQSNTGELFF.

CDR3 DNA sequence: TGCGCCAGCAGCCAAAGGGGGCGCCCCGATCAGCCCCAGCATTTT. Protein sequence: CASSQRGRPDQPQHF. This chain links TRBV4-1 with TRBJ1-5, with 7 bases fitting TRBD1. With 2 bases clipped from V and 5 bases from J, the junction kept 6 bases outside the gene matches. This CDR3 is built from 15 residues. Germline V gives CDR1 MGHRA, CDR2 YSYEKL.

V is TRBV7-9 and J is TRBJ1-1; D remains ambiguous. The length of the CDR3 is 18 residues. Trimming removed 5 bases from V and 3 bases from J, with 25 bases in between. CDR1 and CDR2 from the germline V gene are SEHNR and FQNEAQ (reference sequence). The CDR3 bases are TGTGCCAGCAGCCCCCGGAGATTAGGTGTCAGACGGGACACTGAAGCTTTCTTT. This gives the protein CASSPRRLGVRRDTEAFF.